This TCR beta chain was identified in a study of blood T cell repertoires in COVID-19. This clone was seen only once. Clones were sequenced by immunoSEQ multiplex PCR, and TCRdb holds only the in-frame ones, with some missing. The sample has 200,000 to 250,000 clones; about 82% are singletons. This CDR3 comprises 15 residues. Between the trimmed V and J ends, which lost 6 bases and 1 base, there was a span of 13 bases. Per germline, CDR1 MNHEY and CDR2 SVGAGI. The receptor's source is an elderly man with acute or convalescent COVID-19. The V call is TRBV6-5, the J call TRBJ1-3; the D is unclear. Sequencing used peripheral blood. The CDR3 DNA sequence: TGTGCCAGCAGCGCCTCGACAACTTCTGGAAACACCATATATTTT. Protein sequence: CASSASTTSGNTIYF.